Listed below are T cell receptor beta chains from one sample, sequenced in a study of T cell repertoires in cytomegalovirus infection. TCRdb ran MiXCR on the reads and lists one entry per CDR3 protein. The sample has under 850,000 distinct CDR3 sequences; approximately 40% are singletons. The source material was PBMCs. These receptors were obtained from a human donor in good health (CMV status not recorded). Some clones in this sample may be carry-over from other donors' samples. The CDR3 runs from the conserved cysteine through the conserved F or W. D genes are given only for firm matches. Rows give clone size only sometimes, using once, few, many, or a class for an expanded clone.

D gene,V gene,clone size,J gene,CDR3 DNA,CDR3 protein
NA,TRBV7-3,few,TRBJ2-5,TGTGCCAGCAGCTTCCATCCGGGAGAGACCCAGTACTTC,CASSFHPGETQYF
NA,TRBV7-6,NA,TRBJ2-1,TGTGCCAGCAGCTTAGATTCGGGGGCTCGGGAGCAGTTCTTC,CASSLDSGAREQFF
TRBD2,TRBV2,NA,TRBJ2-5,TGTGCCAGCAGTGTTCCACTAGCGGGAGACGAAGAGACCCAGTACTTC,CASSVPLAGDEETQYF
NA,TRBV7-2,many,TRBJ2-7,TGTGCCAGCAGCTTATTTGATGGGGGCTCCTACGAGCAGTACTTC,CASSLFDGGSYEQYF
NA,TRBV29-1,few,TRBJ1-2,TGCAGCGTTGTCTCGTCTGGCTACACCTTC,CSVVSSGYTF
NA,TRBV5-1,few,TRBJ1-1,TGTGCCAGCAGCTTAGGTAATTTGAACACTGAAGCTTTCTTT,CASSLGNLNTEAFF
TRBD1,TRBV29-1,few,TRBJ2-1,TGCAGCGCGTACAGGGGATGGAATGAGCAGTTCTTC,CSAYRGWNEQFF
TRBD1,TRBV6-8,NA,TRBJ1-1,TGTGCCCGCAGTTACCCAGGGGGACAGGGGGCCAACACTGAAGCTTTCTTT,CARSYPGGQGANTEAFF
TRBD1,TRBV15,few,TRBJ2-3,TGTGCCACCAGCAGAGATCTGGGACAGGGGACAGATACGCAGTATTTT,CATSRDLGQGTDTQYF
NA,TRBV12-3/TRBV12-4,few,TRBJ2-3,TGTGCCAGCGACCCAGATACGCAGTATTTT,CASDPDTQYF
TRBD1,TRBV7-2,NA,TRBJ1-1,TGTGCCAGCAGCATAAGCCGGGACAGGGGCTTGCGCACTGCCGTTTTTTTT,CASSISRDRGLRTAVFF
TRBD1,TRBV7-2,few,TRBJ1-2,TGTGCCAGCAGCCCCCAGGGGGCGAGACAGAGTGGCTACACCTTC,CASSPQGARQSGYTF
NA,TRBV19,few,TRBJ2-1,TGTGCCAGTCGAGGCGGCAACTACAATGAGCAGTTCTTC,CASRGGNYNEQFF
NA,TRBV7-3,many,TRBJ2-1,TGTGCCAGCACCATCGGGGGCTCCTACAATGAGCAGTTCTTC,CASTIGGSYNEQFF
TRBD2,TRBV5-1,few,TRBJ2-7,TGCGCCAGCAGCTTGGTTCCTAGCGGGACCTCCTACGAGCAGTACTTC,CASSLVPSGTSYEQYF
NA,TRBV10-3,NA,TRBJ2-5,TGTGCCATCAGTGAGGAAGGGCGATCGGAGACCCAGTACTTC,CAISEEGRSETQYF
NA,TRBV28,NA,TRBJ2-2,TGTGCCAGCAGTTTAATTTTGGGGGCCCTCAGTTCCGGGGAGCTGTTTTTT,CASSLILGALSSGELFF
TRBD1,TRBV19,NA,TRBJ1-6,TGTGCCAGTAGCTCCCCCCCTGGGGACAGGGCTAATTCACCCCTCCACTTT,CASSSPPGDRANSPLHF
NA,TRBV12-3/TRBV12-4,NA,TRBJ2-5,TGTGCCAGCACTCCATGGGGTACCGTGGAGACCCAGTACTTC,CASTPWGTVETQYF
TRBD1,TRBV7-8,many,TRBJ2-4,TGTGCCAGCAGCTCCCAAGTTACAGGGGTGCGGGCTGAGAACATTCAGTACTTC,CASSSQVTGVRAENIQYF
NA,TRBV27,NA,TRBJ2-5,TGTGCCAGCAGTTTAATCTGGAAAGATACCCAGTACTTC,CASSLIWKDTQYF
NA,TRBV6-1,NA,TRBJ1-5,TGTGCCAGCAGTGGCGAGAGAAATCAGCCCCAGCATTTT,CASSGERNQPQHF
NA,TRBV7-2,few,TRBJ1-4,TGTGCCAGCAGTGGGCGAGCTAATGAAAAACTGTTTTTT,CASSGRANEKLFF
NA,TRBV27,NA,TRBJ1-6,TGTGCCAGCAGTCAACGGGAGAATAATTCACCCCTCCACTTT,CASSQRENNSPLHF
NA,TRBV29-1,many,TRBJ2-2,TGCAGCGTTCGGCGGGACACCGGGGAGCTGTTTTTT,CSVRRDTGELFF
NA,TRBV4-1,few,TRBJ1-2,TGCGCCAGCAGCCACCATACAGGAGCCTCTAACTATGGCTACACCTTC,CASSHHTGASNYGYTF
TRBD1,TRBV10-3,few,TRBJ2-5,TGTGCCATCAGTGACGGGACAGGGCCGGAGACCCAGTACTTC,CAISDGTGPETQYF
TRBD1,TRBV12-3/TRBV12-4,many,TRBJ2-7,TGTGCCAGCAGTACCTACGACAGGGTGGTGGAGCAGTACTTC,CASSTYDRVVEQYF
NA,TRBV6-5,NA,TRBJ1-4,TGTGCCAGCAGTTCAGAACAGCCTAATGAAAAACTGTTTTTT,CASSSEQPNEKLFF
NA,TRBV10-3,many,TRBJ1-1,TGTGCCATCAGTGAGTCGTGGGGAGGTACTGAAGCTTTCTTT,CAISESWGGTEAFF
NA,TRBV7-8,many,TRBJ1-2,TGTGCCAGCAGCTTAGGGACATCTAACTATGGCTACACCTTC,CASSLGTSNYGYTF
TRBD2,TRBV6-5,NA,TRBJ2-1,TGTGCCAGCAGTCCCGACGGGACTAGCGGAGTTAATGAGCAGTTCTTC,CASSPDGTSGVNEQFF
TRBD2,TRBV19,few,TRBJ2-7,TGTGCCAGTAGCACGGCTAGCGGCTCCTACGAGCAGTACTTC,CASSTASGSYEQYF
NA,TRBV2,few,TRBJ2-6,TGTGCCAGCAGTGGGTCCGACAGGGCGGGAAACGTCCTGACTTTC,CASSGSDRAGNVLTF
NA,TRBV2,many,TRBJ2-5,TGTGCCAGCAGCGGGGGAGAGACCCAGTACTTC,CASSGGETQYF
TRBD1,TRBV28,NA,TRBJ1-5,TGTGCCAGCAGTCGGGACAGTTGGCAGCCCCAGCATTTT,CASSRDSWQPQHF
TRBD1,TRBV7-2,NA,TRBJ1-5,TGTGCCAGCAGCTTGAAACAGGGGAATCAGCCCCAGCATTTT,CASSLKQGNQPQHF
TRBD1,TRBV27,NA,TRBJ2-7,TGTGCCAGCAGCTTCTTACAAACGGGACAGCCCTACGAGCAGTACTTC,CASSFLQTGQPYEQYF
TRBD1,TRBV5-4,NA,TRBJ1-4,TGTGCCAGCAGCCCAGGACAGGGACGCGAAAAACTGTTTTTT,CASSPGQGREKLFF
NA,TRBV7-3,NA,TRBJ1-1,TGTGCCAGCAGCTTAAACCCCGGGACAAGGACTGAAGCTTTCTTT,CASSLNPGTRTEAFF
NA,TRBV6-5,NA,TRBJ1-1,TGTGCCAGCAGTCAGATCCACCGGGGGTATAGGACTGAAGCTTTCTTT,CASSQIHRGYRTEAFF
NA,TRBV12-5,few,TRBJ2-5,TGTGCTAGTGGTTTAGGGGGGGGGACCCAGTACTTC,CASGLGGGTQYF
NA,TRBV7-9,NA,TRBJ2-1,TGTGCCAGCACCCCCTTGCGCTCCTACAATGAGCAGTTCTTC,CASTPLRSYNEQFF
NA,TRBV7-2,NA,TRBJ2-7,TGTGCCAGCAGCTTAGCGGAACCCTACGAGCAGTACTTC,CASSLAEPYEQYF
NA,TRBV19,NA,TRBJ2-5,TGTGCCAGTAGTATTCGGAACAGCCAAGAGACCCAGTACTTC,CASSIRNSQETQYF
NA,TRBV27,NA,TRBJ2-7,TGTGACAGCAGTTCCGGGGCTTTCTACGAGCAGTACTTC,CDSSSGAFYEQYF
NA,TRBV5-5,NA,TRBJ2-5,TGTGCCAGCAGCTACCGGAGGGCGGAGACCCAGTACTTC,CASSYRRAETQYF
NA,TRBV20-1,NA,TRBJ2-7,TGCAGTGCTAGAGACTCGACACGATACGAGCAGTACTTC,CSARDSTRYEQYF
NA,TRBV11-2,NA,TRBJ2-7,TGTGCCAGCAGCTTTCTTATCCAGCGGTGGGCGGACGAGCATTCCTTC,CASSFLIQRWADEHSF
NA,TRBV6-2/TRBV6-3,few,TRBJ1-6,TGTGCCAGCAGACCCACGGGATTGTCGTTGCACTTT,CASRPTGLSLHF
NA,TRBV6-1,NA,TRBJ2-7,TGTGCCAGCAGTGAAGGGACGGTTTTCTCCTACGAGCAGTACTTC,CASSEGTVFSYEQYF